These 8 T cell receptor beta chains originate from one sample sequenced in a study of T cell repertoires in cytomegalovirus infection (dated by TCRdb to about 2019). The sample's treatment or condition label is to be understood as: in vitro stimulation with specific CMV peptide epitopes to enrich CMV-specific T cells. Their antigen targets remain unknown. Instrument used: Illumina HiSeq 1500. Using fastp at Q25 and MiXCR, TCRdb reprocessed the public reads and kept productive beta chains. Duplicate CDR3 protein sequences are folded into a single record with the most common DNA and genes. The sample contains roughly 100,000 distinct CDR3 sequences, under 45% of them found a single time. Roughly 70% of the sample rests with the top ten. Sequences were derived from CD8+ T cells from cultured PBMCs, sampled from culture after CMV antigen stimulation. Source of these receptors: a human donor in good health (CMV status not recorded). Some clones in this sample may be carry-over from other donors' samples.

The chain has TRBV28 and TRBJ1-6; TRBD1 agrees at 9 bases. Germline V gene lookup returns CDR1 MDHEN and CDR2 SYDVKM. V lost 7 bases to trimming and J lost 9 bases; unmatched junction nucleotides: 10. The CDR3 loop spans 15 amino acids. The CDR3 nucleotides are TGTGCCAGCACATGGGACAGGGCAGGGAGTTCACCCCTCCACTTT. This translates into CASTWDRAGSSPLHF.

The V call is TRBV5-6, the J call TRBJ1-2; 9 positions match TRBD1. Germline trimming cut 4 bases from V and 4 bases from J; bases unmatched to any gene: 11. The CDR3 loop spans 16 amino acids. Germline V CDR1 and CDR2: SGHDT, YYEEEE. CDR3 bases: TGTGCCAGCAGCAACTCCGGGACAGGGTTCGGCTATGGCTACACCTTC. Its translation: CASSNSGTGFGYGYTF.

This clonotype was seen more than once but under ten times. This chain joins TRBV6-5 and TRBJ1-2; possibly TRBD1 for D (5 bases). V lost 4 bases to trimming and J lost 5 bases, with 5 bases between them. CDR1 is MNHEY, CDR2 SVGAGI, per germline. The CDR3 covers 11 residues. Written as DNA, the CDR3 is TGTGCCAGCAGTTCAGGGTATGGCTACACCTTC. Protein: CASSSGYGYTF.

CDR3 in DNA: TGTGCCAGCACGGACGGTATGAACACTGAAGCTTTCTTT. It translates to CASTDGMNTEAFF. The chain employs TRBV5-6 and TRBJ1-1; D uncertain. V was clipped by 6 bases and J by 0 bases, with 9 bases between them. CDR3 length: 13 amino acids. The germline V gene encodes CDR1 SGHDT and CDR2 YYEEEE.

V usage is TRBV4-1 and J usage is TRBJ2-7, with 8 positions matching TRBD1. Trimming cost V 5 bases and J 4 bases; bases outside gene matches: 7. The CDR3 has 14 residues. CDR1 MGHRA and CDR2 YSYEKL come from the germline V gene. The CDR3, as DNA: TGCGCCAGCAGCGCACGACAGGGGCCATACGAGCAGTACTTC. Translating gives CASSARQGPYEQYF.

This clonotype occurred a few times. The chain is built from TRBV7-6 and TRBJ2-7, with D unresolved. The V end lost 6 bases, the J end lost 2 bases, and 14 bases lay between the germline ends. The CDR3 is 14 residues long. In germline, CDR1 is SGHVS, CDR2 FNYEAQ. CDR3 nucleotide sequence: TGTGCCAGCAGTTCAACTGACACCCCCTACGAGCAGTACTTC. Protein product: CASSSTDTPYEQYF.

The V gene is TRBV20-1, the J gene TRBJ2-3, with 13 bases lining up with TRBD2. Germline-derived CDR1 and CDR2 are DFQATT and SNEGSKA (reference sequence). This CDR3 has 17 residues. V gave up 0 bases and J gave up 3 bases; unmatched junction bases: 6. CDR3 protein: CSARDPSTSGGTDTQYF. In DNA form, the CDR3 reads TGCAGTGCTAGAGATCCTTCGACTAGCGGGGGGACAGATACGCAGTATTTT.

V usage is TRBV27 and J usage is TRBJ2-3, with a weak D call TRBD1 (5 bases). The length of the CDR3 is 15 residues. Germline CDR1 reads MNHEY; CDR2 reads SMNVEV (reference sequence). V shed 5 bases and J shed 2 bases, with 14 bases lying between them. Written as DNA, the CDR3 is TGTGCCAGCAGTACGCCAGGGATGCTCACAGATACGCAGTATTTT. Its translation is CASSTPGMLTDTQYF.